Each of the 29 T cell receptor beta chains below was sequenced from the same sample in a study of regulatory and conventional T cells in RAG deficiency. The method was immunoSEQ multiplex PCR; TCRdb's version includes in-frame clones alone and lacks a portion of them. This table holds 45,000 or so clones, over 80% found once. Blood CD4+ CD25-low CD127-high conventional T cells supplied the genomic DNA template. The same specimen was also included in a second study, on regulatory T cells. That study adds: Primers: 52 TRBV forward and 13 TRBJ reverse.

The sample taken for sequencing was CD4+ effector T cells sorted from blood. The receptors shown here come from a human donor in good health.

The chain joins TRBV19 to TRBJ1-1, with D maybe TRBD1 (6 bases). CDR3 size: 14 residues. Germline V gives CDR1 LNHDA, CDR2 SQIVND (reference sequence). Trimming stripped 4 bases from V and 0 bases from J, with 9 bases between. CDR3: CASSRGAMNTEAFF. The CDR3 nucleotides are TGTGCCAGTAGTAGGGGGGCGATGAACACTGAAGCTTTCTTT.

The chain joins TRBV7-3 to TRBJ2-1; 7 positions match TRBD2. CDR1 is SGHTA and CDR2 is FQGTGA in the germline V gene. Trimming cost V 0 bases and J 11 bases; bases outside gene matches: 13. The CDR3 runs 16 residues. The CDR3 loop reads CASSLTGTTPPSQQFF. CDR3 in DNA: TGTGCCAGCAGCTTAACAGGGACTACTCCCCCCTCCCAGCAGTTCTTC.

The genes are TRBV30 and TRBJ1-1; D remains ambiguous. CDR1 and CDR2 (germline): GTSNPN, SVGIG (reference sequence). Between the trimmed V and J ends, which lost 5 bases and 4 bases, there was a span of 8 bases. The CDR3 loop spans 11 amino acids. This CDR3 is CAWGFITEAFF. CDR3 DNA: TGTGCCTGGGGGTTTATCACTGAAGCTTTCTTT.

V is TRBV15 and J is TRBJ2-3, with D possibly matching TRBD2 (7 bases). The CDR3 runs to 17 residues. CDR1 and CDR2 (germline): LNHNV, YYDKDF (reference sequence). V was trimmed by 0 bases and J by 4 bases, leaving 17 bases between them. Here the CDR3 DNA reads TGTGCCACCAGCAGAGATCTTACGGGGGGCTTGGCAGATACGCAGTATTTT. This codes for CATSRDLTGGLADTQYF. The full variable domain, in which reference TRBV15 and TRBJ2-3 provide the parts outside the CDR3, is DAMVIQNPRYQVTQFGKPVTLSCSQTLNHNVMYWYQQKSSQAPKLLFHYYDKDFNNEADTPDNFQSRRPNTSFCFLDIRSPGLGDTAMYLCATSRDLTGGLADTQYFGPGTRLTVL.

This chain joins TRBV6-5 and TRBJ2-5; TRBD1 matches 9 bases. The germline gives CDR1 MNHEY, CDR2 SVGAGI. V lost 2 bases and J lost 5; bases outside the gene matches: 6. The CDR3 has 15 amino acids. The CDR3 loop reads CASSYRTGELETQYF. In nucleotides, the CDR3 is TGTGCCAGCAGTTACAGGACAGGGGAACTGGAGACCCAGTACTTC.

The chain links TRBV7-3 to TRBJ2-2, with a possible D match to TRBD2 (5 bases). This CDR3 contains 16 residues. CDR1 and CDR2 (germline): SGHTA, FQGTGA. The germline V and J ends were trimmed by 4 bases and 5 bases, with 17 bases remaining between them. The chain's CDR3 is CASSSRTGTTTGELFF. DNA of the CDR3: TGTGCCAGCAGCTCACGGACGGGAACCACTACCGGGGAGCTGTTTTTT.

For the CDR3, the DNA is TGTGCCAGTAGTACGACTAGGAGCTCCTACAATGAGCAGTTCTTC. Protein: CASSTTRSSYNEQFF. The chain is built from TRBV19 and TRBJ2-1; tentative D call: TRBD2 (6 bases). This CDR3 has 15 residues. V gave up 4 bases and J gave up 0 bases, with 10 bases separating them. The V gene's germline CDR1 is LNHDA and CDR2 SQIVND (reference sequence). Together with reference TRBV19 and TRBJ2-1, the CDR3 gives the full variable domain: DGGITQSPKYLFRKEGQNVTLSCEQNLNHDAMYWYRQDPGQGLRLIYYSQIVNDFQKGDIAEGYSVSREKKESFPLTVTSAQKNPTAFYLCASSTTRSSYNEQFFGPGTRLTVL.

This chain uses TRBV28 with TRBJ1-1; D gene unclear. The V end lost 3 bases, the J end lost 0 bases, and 8 bases lay between the germline ends. CDR1 is MDHEN, CDR2 SYDVKM, per germline. The CDR3 length is 14 residues. CDR3 loop: CASSFNTMNTEAFF. In DNA form, the CDR3 reads TGTGCCAGCAGTTTCAATACCATGAACACTGAAGCTTTCTTT. Full variable domain (missing parts from reference TRBV28 and TRBJ1-1): DVKVTQSSRYLVKRTGEKVFLECVQDMDHENMFWYRQDPGLGLRLIYFSYDVKMKEKGDIPEGYSVSREKKERFSLILESASTNQTSMYLCASSFNTMNTEAFFGQGTRLTVV.

This chain connects TRBV6-5 to TRBJ1-3; no firm D call. The CDR3 covers 15 residues. Deletions cut 6 bases from V and 0 bases from J, with 12 bases between. Looked up from germline, CDR1 is MNHEY and CDR2 is SVGAGI. The CDR3 DNA sequence: TGTGCCAGCAGGATATCATCTACCTCTGGAAACACCATATATTTT. The encoded protein is CASRISSTSGNTIYF.

The chain links TRBV7-2 to TRBJ1-5; D unresolved. Germline V gene lookup returns CDR1 SGHTA and CDR2 FQGNSA. V was pared by 6 bases and J by 9 bases, with 9 bases between. The CDR3 has 11 amino acids. The CDR3 bases are TGTGCCAGCAGAGAATCCGGGCCCCAGCATTTT. Encoded protein: CASRESGPQHF.

This chain connects TRBV18 to TRBJ2-7; 10 positions match TRBD2. Trimming removed 3 bases from V and 2 bases from J; junction bases left unmatched: 16. Germline V gene data show CDR1 as KGHSH and CDR2 as LQKENI. This CDR3 has 19 residues. The CDR3 DNA reads TGTGCCAGCTCACCTGGAGGTACCCAGCGGGAGGGCTTAACCTACGAGCAGTACTTC. It codes for CASSPGGTQREGLTYEQYF.

The rearrangement uses TRBV5-4 and TRBJ1-1; TRBD1 is a possible D gene (5 bases). V was cut by 2 bases and J by 4 bases, with 12 bases left in between. There are 14 residues in the CDR3. CDR1 and CDR2 from the germline V gene are SGHNT and YYREEE (reference sequence). The CDR3 nucleotides read TGTGCCAGCAGCTTAGGCGGCAGGGCCACTGAAGCTTTCTTT. This codes for CASSLGGRATEAFF.

The chain uses TRBV6-5 and TRBJ1-3, with D uncertain. V gave up 2 bases and J gave up 3 bases, with 5 bases separating them. Per germline, CDR1 MNHEY and CDR2 SVGAGI. There are 13 residues in the CDR3. CDR3 DNA: TGTGCCAGCAGTTACGACCTTGGAAACACCATATATTTT. Translation gives CASSYDLGNTIYF.

This clone showed up just once. The J gene is TRBJ1-2, the V gene TRBV5-1; 11 nucleotides line up with TRBD1. The CDR3 covers 16 residues. V lost 3 bases and J lost 7; bases outside the gene matches: 11. CDR1 is SGHRS, CDR2 YFSETQ, per germline. The CDR3 nucleotides are TGCGCCAGCAGCTCGGGAGGACAGGGGGCGGCTCGTGGCTACACCTTC. Translated: CASSSGGQGAARGYTF.

This chain connects TRBV9 to TRBJ2-2, with 11 bases fitting TRBD2. Trimming took 3 bases from V and 1 from J; bases not matched to a gene: 2. This CDR3 region has 16 residues. CDR1 and CDR2 (germline): SGDLS, YYNGEE. The CDR3, as DNA: TGTGCCAGCAGCGCCGGGACTAGCGGGAACACCGGGGAGCTGTTTTTT. Its translation is CASSAGTSGNTGELFF.

The chain employs TRBV15 and TRBJ1-5; D remains unclear. The V and J ends lost 0 bases and 6 bases respectively, with 3 bases between them. Germline-derived CDR1 and CDR2 are LNHNV and YYDKDF (reference sequence). This CDR3 region has 12 residues. The CDR3 protein is CATSRDIQPQHF. CDR3 sequence (DNA): TGTGCCACCAGCAGAGATATTCAGCCCCAGCATTTT.

The rearrangement uses TRBV2 and TRBJ2-2; TRBD1 might be the D (6 bases). This CDR3 region has 12 residues. The V gene's germline CDR1 is SNHLY and CDR2 FYNNEI. Trimming pared 11 bases from V and 6 bases from J, leaving 13 bases between. In DNA, the CDR3 is TGTGCCTCGGCCGCAGGGGCCGGGGAGCTGTTTTTT. It is translated as CASAAGAGELFF.

The chain uses TRBV30 and TRBJ2-1, with D unclear. The ends were cut back, 0 bases at V and 4 bases at J, with 4 bases in the middle. The germline gives CDR1 GTSNPN, CDR2 SVGIG (reference sequence). The CDR3 runs 12 residues. The CDR3 DNA is TGTGCCTGGAGTGTACTATACAATGAGCAGTTCTTC. Protein: CAWSVLYNEQFF.

The chain recombines TRBV5-6 with TRBJ2-5, with a possible D match to TRBD2 (6 bases). The germline gives CDR1 SGHDT, CDR2 YYEEEE. This CDR3 region has 16 residues. V lost 3 bases to trimming and J lost 1 base, with 16 bases between them. CDR3 coding DNA: TGTGCCAGCAGCTATGGCCGGGGGAACTTCCAAGAGACCCAGTACTTC. It is translated as CASSYGRGNFQETQYF.

The V call is TRBV6-1, the J call TRBJ1-6; D may be TRBD1 (5 bases). Germline V lookup: CDR1 MNHNS, CDR2 SASEGT. Deletions cut 6 bases from V and 6 bases from J, with 15 bases between. The CDR3 runs to 15 residues. Here the CDR3 DNA reads TGTGCCAGCAGAGTGGAGACAGTTAGTAATTCACCCCTCCACTTT. Protein product: CASRVETVSNSPLHF.

The chain employs TRBV4-2 and TRBJ1-2; possibly TRBD1 for D (6 bases). CDR1 LGHNA and CDR2 YNFKEQ come from the germline V gene. The CDR3 has 15 amino acids. Trimming removed 3 bases at V and 6 bases at J, with 17 bases between. This CDR3 is CASSQGHPIEDGYTF. In nucleotides, the CDR3 is TGTGCCAGCAGCCAGGGACATCCGATAGAGGATGGCTACACCTTC.

The chain is built from TRBV19 and TRBJ2-1; TRBD2 aligns across 12 bases. The CDR3 spans 16 residues. J was trimmed by 2 bases and V by 5 bases; bases with no gene match: 4. The V gene's germline CDR1 is LNHDA and CDR2 SQIVND (reference sequence). The CDR3 is CASSPRLAGAYNEQFF. The CDR3 DNA reads TGTGCCAGTAGTCCACGACTAGCGGGAGCCTACAATGAGCAGTTCTTC.

The rearrangement uses TRBV29-1 and TRBJ1-5; D is ambiguous. Per germline, CDR1 SQVTM and CDR2 ANQGSEA. CDR3 length: 13 residues. The V end lost 7 bases, the J end lost 4 bases, and 14 bases lay between the germline ends. The CDR3 protein is CSAGENLNQPQHF. The CDR3 DNA reads TGCAGCGCTGGGGAGAACCTGAATCAGCCCCAGCATTTT.

The V and J genes are TRBV5-1 and TRBJ2-4; 12 bases line up with TRBD2. The CDR3 extends over 17 amino acids. Trimming took 1 base from V and 2 from J; bases not matched to a gene: 4. Germline CDR1 is SGHRS and CDR2 is YFSETQ. CDR3 bases: TGCGCCAGCAGCTTGCTTCTAGCGGGAGGGCCCAAAAACATTCAGTACTTC. It translates to CASSLLLAGGPKNIQYF.

The genes are TRBV6-1 and TRBJ1-6, with a possible D match to TRBD1 (6 bases). CDR1 is MNHNS, CDR2 SASEGT, per germline. The CDR3 sequence is 14 residues long. Trimming pared 6 bases from V and 7 bases from J, leaving 13 bases between. CDR3 protein: CASSSQGINSPLHF. The CDR3 DNA follows: TGTGCCAGCAGCTCCCAGGGGATCAATTCACCCCTCCACTTT.

This rearrangement joins TRBV5-1 to TRBJ2-4; maybe TRBD2 (6 bases). This CDR3 has 16 amino acids. Germline CDR1 is SGHRS and CDR2 is YFSETQ. V lost 0 bases to trimming and J lost 0 bases, with 10 bases between them. Here the CDR3 reads CASSLVTSLAKNIQYF. DNA for the CDR3: TGCGCCAGCAGCTTGGTTACTAGCCTAGCCAAAAACATTCAGTACTTC.

The gene calls are TRBV5-1 and TRBJ2-3, with 12 positions matching TRBD2. Germline lookup yields CDR1 SGHRS and CDR2 YFSETQ. The CDR3 spans 16 residues. With 4 bases clipped from V and 4 bases from J, the junction kept 7 bases outside the gene matches. CDR3 sequence reads: CASSGGLAGGADTQYF. CDR3 DNA: TGCGCCAGCAGCGGGGGACTAGCGGGTGGGGCAGATACGCAGTATTTT.

About this clone itself: The same CDR3 also results from other DNA sequences found in this sample. The J gene is TRBJ1-2, the V gene TRBV7-2, with a weak D call TRBD1 (6 bases). CDR3 size: 13 residues. Germline CDR1 SGHTA, CDR2 FQGNSA. V was clipped by 5 bases and J by 2 bases, with 9 bases between them. The DNA for the CDR3 is TGTGCCAGCAGCCCTGACAGGAACTATGGCTACACCTTC. The encoded protein is CASSPDRNYGYTF.

V gene TRBV12-2 combines with J gene TRBJ1-3; no check of the table's D call, TRBD1, against the DNA was made. TRBV12-2 is designated a pseudogene. There are 19 residues in the CDR3. This chain's CDR3 is CASRLSGQATTAGGNTIYF. The CDR3 bases are TGTGCAAGTCGCTTATCGGGACAGGCCACTACCGCCGGTGGAAACACCATATATTTT.